These 13 T cell receptor beta chains were all obtained from the same sample, sequenced in a study of early T cells in non-severe SARS-CoV-2 infection. TCRdb used MiXCR to reprocess the 5' RACE reads, holding one entry per CDR3 protein. This table holds approximately 90,000 distinct CDR3 sequences, about 15% found once. Source: whole blood, taken at baseline. These receptor sequences come from an adult who was a healthcare worker with PCR-confirmed SARS-CoV-2 infection or an uninfected control (not recorded which).

In this sample, this clonotype turned up many times. The V and J genes are TRBV20-1 and TRBJ1-1; D not resolved. This CDR3 is 13 amino acids long. Trimming left V 0 bases short and J 2 bases short, with 7 bases between. The germline gives CDR1 DFQATT, CDR2 SNEGSKA (reference sequence). CDR3 nucleotide sequence: TGCAGTGCTAGAGATACCGCTAACACTGAAGCTTTCTTT. Translated, it gives CSARDTANTEAFF.

This clonotype showed up just a few times. The V and J genes are TRBV5-1 and TRBJ1-1; tentatively, D is TRBD1 (6 bases). There are 14 residues in the CDR3. Germline V CDR1 and CDR2: SGHRS, YFSETQ. V was pared by 2 bases and J by 0 bases, with 8 bases between. CDR3 protein: CASSFQGMNTEAFF. CDR3 DNA: TGCGCCAGCAGCTTCCAGGGGATGAACACTGAAGCTTTCTTT.

This clonotype was observed a handful of times. The rearrangement uses TRBV7-9 and TRBJ2-2, with D maybe TRBD1 (6 bases). The germline gives CDR1 SEHNR, CDR2 FQNEAQ (reference sequence). This CDR3 region has 14 residues. V lost 3 bases and J 5 bases, leaving 10 bases between the germline ends. The CDR3 region has the DNA TGTGCCAGCAGCTTGGACAGTGTAACCGGGGAGCTGTTTTTT. Its protein is CASSLDSVTGELFF.

This clonotype was seen a few times. As DNA, the CDR3 is TGTGCCAGCAGCCCCTGGTCCTCTGGAAACACCATATATTTT. The encoded protein is CASSPWSSGNTIYF. V gene TRBV11-2 combines with J gene TRBJ1-3; no clear D gene. CDR1 and CDR2 (germline): SGHAT, FQNNGV. Trimming took 5 bases from V and 0 from J, leaving 8 bases between them. This CDR3 region has 14 residues. The full variable domain, its missing parts supplied by reference TRBV11-2 and TRBJ1-3, is EAGVAQSPRYKIIEKRQSVAFWCNPISGHATLYWYQQILGQGPKLLIQFQNNGVVDDSQLPKDRFSAERLKGVDSTLKIQPAKLEDSAVYLCASSPWSSGNTIYFGEGSWLTVV.

The genes are TRBV6-5 and TRBJ2-3; no reliable D call. This CDR3 is 16 amino acids long. Per the germline V gene, CDR1 is MNHEY and CDR2 is SVGAGI. With 0 bases removed from V and 4 bases from J, the gap between germline ends came to 14 bases. CDR3 in DNA: TGTGCCAGCAGTTACTCGAGAACTACCACCGCAGATACGCAGTATTTT. This encodes CASSYSRTTTADTQYF.

The chain has TRBV20-1 and TRBJ2-1, with 10 bases matching TRBD2. V shed 3 bases and J 6 bases; nucleotides not matched to a gene: 8. The CDR3 has 15 amino acids. Germline assignment: CDR1 DFQATT and CDR2 SNEGSKA (reference sequence). CDR3 nucleotide sequence: TGCAGTGCTAGTCGGGGGCTAGCGGGAGTCAATGAGCAGTTCTTC. Its protein product is CSASRGLAGVNEQFF.

This chain uses TRBV6-5 with TRBJ2-7, with 10 bases aligning to TRBD2. Trimming at V came to 6 bases and at J to 2 bases, leaving 4 bases not matched to a gene. The CDR3 is made up of 14 amino acids. Germline V gives CDR1 MNHEY, CDR2 SVGAGI. This CDR3 is CASRRTSGTYEQYF. The CDR3 nucleotides read TGTGCCAGCAGACGAACTAGCGGGACCTACGAGCAGTACTTC.

The V call is TRBV20-1, the J call TRBJ1-3, with D tentatively TRBD1 (5 bases). This CDR3 spans 13 amino acids. The V end was cut by 5 bases, the J end by 0 bases, with 8 bases between. Per germline, CDR1 DFQATT and CDR2 SNEGSKA (reference sequence). The CDR3 here is CSAGGTSGNTIYF. In nucleotides, the CDR3 is TGCAGTGCTGGAGGGACCTCTGGAAACACCATATATTTT.

This clonotype was seen only a few times. The CDR3 reads CSAREGGDTQYF. The DNA of the CDR3 is TGCAGTGCACGGGAGGGAGGAGATACGCAGTATTTT. This chain joins TRBV20-1 and TRBJ2-3; TRBD2 aligns across 8 bases. Germline V CDR1 and CDR2: DFQATT, SNEGSKA (reference sequence). The V segment lost 6 bases and the J segment 5 bases; nucleotides outside the gene matches: 4. The CDR3 runs to 12 residues.

The chain combines TRBV11-2 with TRBJ2-3; D is unresolved. The CDR3 length is 19 residues. CDR1 is SGHAT, CDR2 FQNNGV, per germline. V gave up 3 bases and J gave up 2 bases, with 24 bases separating them. CDR3 in amino acids: CASSLRTSLTLVSTDTQYF. In DNA form, the CDR3 reads TGTGCCAGCAGCTTGAGGACCAGCCTCACTCTCGTTTCCACAGATACGCAGTATTTT.

This clonotype was seen only a few times. The chain recombines TRBV3-1 with TRBJ2-3, with D perhaps being TRBD1 or TRBD2 (5 bases each). Germline-derived CDR1 and CDR2 are LGHDT and YNNKEL (reference sequence). The CDR3 sequence is 13 residues long. V lost 1 base, J lost 12 bases, and 14 bases lay in between. CDR3 in amino acids: CASSQVGTQGQYF. CDR3 sequence (DNA): TGTGCCAGCAGCCAAGTCGGGACCCAGGGCCAGTATTTT.

There are many counts of this clonotype. The gene calls are TRBV7-2 and TRBJ2-3, with unresolved D. Germline lookup yields CDR1 SGHTA and CDR2 FQGNSA. Trimming shortened V by 4 bases and J by 4 bases, and 21 bases separated the two germline ends. The CDR3 totals 17 residues. CDR3 region: CASSSPIDQDAADTQYF. The CDR3 DNA reads TGTGCCAGCAGCTCTCCTATAGACCAGGATGCCGCAGATACGCAGTATTTT. The full variable domain, with the rest looked up from reference TRBV7-2 and TRBJ2-3, is GAGVSQSPSNKVTEKGKDVELRCDPISGHTALYWYRQSLGQGLEFLIYFQGNSAPDKSGLPSDRFSAERTGGSVSTLTIQRTQQEDSAVYLCASSSPIDQDAADTQYFGPGTRLTVL.

The chain joins TRBV18 to TRBJ1-1; 7 nucleotides match TRBD1. Losses at the gene ends were 4 bases for V and 2 bases for J; bases not matched to a gene: 1. Germline V lookup: CDR1 KGHSH, CDR2 LQKENI. This CDR3 is built from 13 residues. The CDR3 nucleotides read TGTGCCAGCTCACGACAGGGCAACACTGAAGCTTTCTTT. Translation: CASSRQGNTEAFF.